The clone carrying this TCR beta chain was seen a handful of times. In the source study's methods: By means of reference gene primer amplification, nucleated cell counts were estimated. The assay was immunoSEQ multiplex PCR, and TCRdb's table has in-frame clones only and misses some. For V, J and clone size, that table is used; D and trimming come from the DNA. The sample yields 45,000 to 65,000 clones, roughly four fifths seen once. The data stem from a study of blood T cell repertoires in COVID-19. Study information: Sample material is recorded as cDNA or gDNA derived from T cells, B-cell-depleted T cells, or PBMCs.

The V and J ends lost 6 bases and 0 bases, in that order; junction bases with no gene match: 6. The germline CDR1 and CDR2 sequences are MNHEY and SVGAGI. The CDR3 length is 15 residues. The sequence was collected from a man aged 55 to 70 with acute or convalescent COVID-19. Specimen: peripheral blood. This chain joins TRBV6-5 and TRBJ2-7, with 9 bases aligning to TRBD1. CDR3: CASRRDRESSYEQYF. The CDR3 DNA reads as TGTGCCAGCAGACGGGACAGGGAAAGCTCCTACGAGCAGTACTTC.